This T cell receptor beta chain was retrieved from a study of OX40 agonist ivuxolimab in advanced cancers. Study as a whole: Clinicians treated patients with ivuxolimab, an agonistic anti-OX40 (CD134) antibody. Three partial responders included one hepatocellular carcinoma patient and two cutaneous melanoma patients. Every patient in dose escalation had hepatocellular carcinoma, melanoma, renal cell or head and neck cancer.

V was pared by 4 bases and J by 6 bases, with 16 bases of the junction left unmatched. The CDR3 spans 17 residues. The germline gives CDR1 SGHRS, CDR2 YFSETQ. Data came from immunoSEQ multiplex PCR; TCRdb stores just in-frame clones and leaves some out. The sample has 8,900 or so clones, roughly 74% seen once. Blood got drawn at baseline, again on cycle 4 day 1, and then on cycle 7 day 1. This chain uses TRBV5-1 with TRBJ2-7, with 10 positions matching TRBD2. The receptor comes from an adult with an advanced solid tumor such as melanoma, head and neck, liver or kidney cancer. Specimen: CD4+ or CD8+ T cells sorted from blood, collected in a trial of the OX40 agonist ivuxolimab. CDR3 residues: CASSPYGASGGRSEQYF. CDR3 bases: TGCGCCAGCAGCCCATACGGGGCTAGCGGGGGCCGGTCCGAGCAGTACTTC.